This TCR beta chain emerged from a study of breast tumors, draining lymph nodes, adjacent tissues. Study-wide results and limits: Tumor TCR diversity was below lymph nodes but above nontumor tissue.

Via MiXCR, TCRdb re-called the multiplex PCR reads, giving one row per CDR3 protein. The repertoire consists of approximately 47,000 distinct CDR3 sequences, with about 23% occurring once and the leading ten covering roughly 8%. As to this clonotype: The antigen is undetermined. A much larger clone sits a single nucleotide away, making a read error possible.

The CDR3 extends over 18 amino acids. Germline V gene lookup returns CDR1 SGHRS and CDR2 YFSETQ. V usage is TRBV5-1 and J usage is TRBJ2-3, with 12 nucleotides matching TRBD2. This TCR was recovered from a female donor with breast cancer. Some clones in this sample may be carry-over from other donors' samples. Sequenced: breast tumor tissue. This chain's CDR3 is CVSSRSMRTSGGTDTQYF. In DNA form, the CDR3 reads TGCGTCAGCAGCCGTTCTATGAGGACTAGCGGGGGCACAGATACGCAGTATTTT.